These 6 T cell receptor beta chains were sequenced from one sample in a study of T cell repertoires in cytomegalovirus infection. No antigen has been identified for these receptors. TCRdb processed the reads anew with MiXCR; each CDR3 protein has one entry. The profile shows roughly 54,000 distinct CDR3 sequences, roughly 32% of them singletons. Material for sequencing was PBMCs, sequenced either directly or after in vitro stimulation (not recorded which). These receptor sequences come from a human donor in good health (CMV status not recorded). Some clones in this sample may be carry-over from other donors' samples.

This clonotype was counted between two and nine times. The gene calls are TRBV7-2 and TRBJ2-4; D possibly corresponds to TRBD1 (6 bases). CDR1 and CDR2 from the germline V gene are SGHTA and FQGNSA. Trimming removed 2 bases at V and 8 bases at J, with 13 bases between. The CDR3 totals 14 residues. The CDR3 bases are TGTGCCAGCAGCTTAAGTGGGGGCTGGGACATTCAGTACTTC. This codes for CASSLSGGWDIQYF.

The rearrangement links TRBV2 to TRBJ2-3; D uncertain. The ends were cut back, 4 bases at V and 2 bases at J, with 7 bases in the middle. Germline values: CDR1 SNHLY, CDR2 FYNNEI. CDR3 length: 13 amino acids. The CDR3 reads CASSGLNTDTQYF. The CDR3 region has the DNA TGTGCCAGCAGTGGACTGAACACAGATACGCAGTATTTT.

This rearrangement joins TRBV19 to TRBJ1-2, with D unresolved. The germline V gene encodes CDR1 LNHDA and CDR2 SQIVND (reference sequence). Trimming removed 6 bases at V and 6 bases at J, with 14 bases between. The CDR3 contains 13 residues. This CDR3 is CASRPGKSHGYTF. The CDR3 nucleotides read TGTGCCAGTAGACCGGGTAAAAGTCATGGCTACACCTTC.

The sample holds a few counts of this clonotype. The chain is built from TRBV7-9 and TRBJ2-1, with D maybe TRBD1 (6 bases). This CDR3 has 15 amino acids. The V and J ends lost 2 bases and 9 bases respectively, with 17 bases between them. Germline CDR1 and CDR2: SEHNR and FQNEAQ (reference sequence). CDR3 region: CASSLWDTHGGEQFF. In nucleotides, the CDR3 is TGTGCCAGCAGCTTATGGGACACGCATGGGGGTGAGCAGTTCTTC.

The chain combines TRBV10-3 with TRBJ2-7; 8 bases align to TRBD2. The CDR3 sequence is 15 residues long. The V and J ends lost 3 bases and 3 bases, in that order; junction bases with no gene match: 7. CDR1 ENHRY and CDR2 SYGVKD come from the germline V gene. CDR3 DNA: TGTGCCATCAGTGACATTCGGACTAGCAGCTACGAGCAGTACTTC. Protein: CAISDIRTSSYEQYF.

This clonotype was observed a handful of times. The V gene is TRBV12-5, the J gene TRBJ2-1; TRBD2 matches 14 bases. CDR1 and CDR2 from the germline V gene are LGHNT and FRNRAP. J gave up 1 base and V 5 bases, and 4 bases lay outside the gene matches. CDR3 length: 17 residues. CDR3 amino acids: CASGPRLAGGSYNEQFF. The CDR3 bases are TGTGCTAGTGGTCCGAGACTAGCGGGAGGGTCCTACAATGAGCAGTTCTTC.